What follows are 31 T cell receptor beta chains derived from one specimen sequenced in a study of Tregs in tolerant kidney transplant recipients. Some clones are missing from TCRdb's copy, which holds only in-frame ones; the method was immunoSEQ multiplex PCR. The table includes 50,000 to 75,000 clones, 80% to 90% detected once. The sample in question was Tregs from blood, obtained before the transplant. The receptors here all came from a human donor who received a combined kidney and bone marrow transplant.

The chain links TRBV19 to TRBJ1-5, with 8 bases that match TRBD1. The CDR3 loop spans 13 amino acids. The junction had 6 bases not matched to a gene; V was cut back by 5 bases and J by 9 bases. Per the germline V gene, CDR1 is LNHDA and CDR2 is SQIVND (reference sequence). For the CDR3, the DNA is TGTGCCAGTAGTGTTGGACAGGGAGGGCCCCAGCATTTT. Translation: CASSVGQGGPQHF.

J is TRBJ2-6 and V is TRBV7-8, with D maybe TRBD2 (5 bases). CDR1 is SGHVS and CDR2 is FQNEAQ in the germline V gene. V lost 5 bases and J lost 1, with 21 bases in between. The CDR3 totals 19 residues. As DNA, the CDR3 is TGTGCCAGCAGCAAAGGCGGGCGGGCTGGGGTATCTGGGGCCAACGTCCTGACTTTC. As protein: CASSKGGRAGVSGANVLTF.

The J gene is TRBJ2-7, the V gene TRBV5-1; tentatively, D is TRBD2 (5 bases). CDR1 and CDR2 (germline): SGHRS, YFSETQ. The V gene lost 4 bases and the J gene lost 2 bases, with 16 bases spanning the gap. CDR3 length equals 15 residues. The CDR3 DNA reads as TGCGCCAGCAGCCCCGGAGGACGTCGAACCTACGAGCAGTACTTC. This codes for CASSPGGRRTYEQYF.

The CDR3, as DNA: TGTGCCAGCAGTCTAGCGGGAGTTATGAGGGAGCAGTACTTC. Protein product: CASSLAGVMREQYF. The chain uses TRBV6-6 and TRBJ2-7, with TRBD2 matching 10 bases. The CDR3 length is 14 residues. Germline CDR1 MNHNY, CDR2 SVGAGI (reference sequence). V was pared by 5 bases and J by 7 bases, with 8 bases of the junction left unmatched.

There are a few counts of this clone. The rearrangement joins TRBV10-3 to TRBJ2-1; D is unresolved. CDR1 is ENHRY and CDR2 is SYGVKD in the germline V gene. This CDR3 contains 12 residues. V was pared by 3 bases and J by 8 bases, with 8 bases between. Here the CDR3 reads CAISDRIDEQFF. CDR3 sequence (DNA): TGTGCCATCAGTGACCGGATCGATGAGCAGTTCTTC.

This clone was detected a few times. CDR3 amino acids: CASSFDRANTQYF. For the CDR3, the DNA is TGTGCCAGCAGTTTTGACAGGGCGAATACGCAGTATTTT. The V and J genes are TRBV5-6 and TRBJ2-3; 7 bases are shared with TRBD1. The CDR3 has 13 amino acids. V was pared by 5 bases and J by 7 bases, with 7 bases of the junction left unmatched. The germline gives CDR1 SGHDT, CDR2 YYEEEE.

The chain links TRBV5-1 to TRBJ1-2; D gene ambiguous. Germline loops: CDR1 SGHRS, CDR2 YFSETQ. Trimming took 1 base from V and 4 from J, leaving 5 bases between them. The CDR3 consists of 12 residues. The CDR3 sequence is CASSLTTYGYTF. The CDR3, as DNA: TGCGCCAGCAGCTTGACGACCTATGGCTACACCTTC.

The rearrangement links TRBV6-1 to TRBJ2-5; TRBD1 matches 7 bases. Germline assignment: CDR1 MNHNS and CDR2 SASEGT. After removal of 1 base from V and 7 bases from J, the junction contained 9 bases not matched to a gene. The CDR3 runs to 15 residues. The CDR3 loop reads CASSEGNRGRGTQYF. The CDR3 DNA reads TGTGCCAGCAGTGAAGGCAACAGGGGCCGGGGGACCCAGTACTTC.

The chain is built from TRBV2 and TRBJ2-7, with 12 bases matching TRBD2. From germline, CDR1 is SNHLY and CDR2 FYNNEI. The CDR3 spans 19 residues. The trim removed 2 bases at V and 3 bases at J, leaving 14 bases unmatched. This CDR3 is CASSERGRLRTSGIYEQYF. CDR3 sequence (DNA): TGTGCCAGCAGTGAACGTGGCAGACTACGGACTAGCGGGATCTACGAGCAGTACTTC.

This clone was recorded once. The chain carries TRBV29-1 and TRBJ2-5, with D hard to call. V was clipped by 4 bases and J by 1 base, with 13 bases between them. The CDR3 is 14 amino acids. Germline V lookup: CDR1 SQVTM, CDR2 ANQGSEA. CDR3 protein: CSVAPTSLQETQYF. The CDR3 DNA sequence: TGCAGCGTTGCACCGACTTCCCTCCAAGAGACCCAGTACTTC.

This clone was detected once. V usage is TRBV7-8 and J usage is TRBJ1-2; D gene ambiguous. V was pared by 3 bases and J by 0 bases, with 5 bases between. CDR1 and CDR2 from the germline V gene are SGHVS and FQNEAQ. The CDR3 covers 13 residues. CDR3 bases: TGTGCCAGCAGCTTCGTGACTAACTATGGCTACACCTTC. This gives the protein CASSFVTNYGYTF.

The chain combines TRBV2 with TRBJ1-1, with D perhaps matching TRBD1 (5 bases). The ends were cut back, 4 bases at V and 6 bases at J, with 15 bases in the middle. CDR1 is SNHLY and CDR2 is FYNNEI in the germline V gene. The CDR3 loop spans 14 amino acids. CDR3 bases: TGTGCCAGCAGTGGGGGACCGATTTACCCTGAAGCTTTCTTT. Protein: CASSGGPIYPEAFF.

The chain combines TRBV7-8 with TRBJ2-5, with D possibly TRBD2 on 5 matching bases. The J call is doubtful: the DNA matches TRBJ2-7 better. CDR3 length equals 15 residues. From germline, CDR1 is SGHVS and CDR2 FQNEAQ. In nucleotides, the CDR3 is TGTGCCAGCAGCTTAGCGGAGCGGCCCCAATACGAGCAGTACTTC. This translates into CASSLAERPQYEQYF.

The chain combines TRBV7-9 with TRBJ2-3; the D is unclear. CDR1 SEHNR and CDR2 FQNEAQ come from the germline V gene (reference sequence). V was cut by 5 bases and J by 11 bases, with 14 bases left in between. The CDR3 has 12 amino acids. CDR3 sequence reads: CASSQLFKVQYF. As DNA, the CDR3 is TGTGCCAGCAGCCAGCTATTTAAGGTGCAGTATTTT.

The J gene is TRBJ1-2, the V gene TRBV6-5, with TRBD1 matching 7 bases. Unmatched junction bases numbered 7, after V lost 2 bases and J lost 4 bases. The germline CDR1 and CDR2 sequences are MNHEY and SVGAGI. The length of the CDR3 is 15 residues. The CDR3, as DNA: TGTGCCAGCAGTTACAACAGGGGCCCTACCTATGGCTACACCTTC. Residues: CASSYNRGPTYGYTF.

V and J are TRBV7-7 and TRBJ2-5; a possible D gene is TRBD1 (5 bases). This CDR3 has 16 residues. Germline V gene data show CDR1 as SSHAT and CDR2 as FNYEAQ (reference sequence). The V end lost 5 bases, the J end lost 5 bases, and 21 bases lay between the germline ends. The chain's CDR3 is CASSPYSQGVGETQYF. The CDR3, as DNA: TGTGCCAGCAGCCCGTACTCTCAAGGGGTAGGCGAGACCCAGTACTTC. Complete variable domain (other parts from reference TRBV7-7 and TRBJ2-5): GAGVSQSPRYKVTKRGQDVTLRCDPISSHATLYWYQQALGQGPEFLTYFNYEAQPDKSGLPSDRFSAERPEGSISTLTIQRTEQRDSAMYRCASSPYSQGVGETQYFGPGTRLLVL.

The rearrangement links TRBV9 to TRBJ2-1; 13 bases match TRBD2. This CDR3 contains 17 residues. Germline-derived CDR1 and CDR2 are SGDLS and YYNGEE. Trimming at V came to 0 bases and at J to 5 bases, leaving 5 bases not matched to a gene. CDR3 region: CASSVDTSGRANNEQFF. CDR3 DNA sequence: TGTGCCAGCAGCGTAGACACTAGCGGGAGGGCCAACAATGAGCAGTTCTTC.

The chain joins TRBV29-1 to TRBJ2-7; D is unresolved. Trimming shortened V by 4 bases and J by 1 base, and 11 bases separated the two germline ends. CDR1 SQVTM and CDR2 ANQGSEA come from the germline V gene. The CDR3 extends over 13 amino acids. CDR3 region: CSVGAWNSYEQYF. The CDR3 bases are TGCAGCGTTGGGGCCTGGAATTCCTACGAGCAGTACTTC.

The chain links TRBV5-8 to TRBJ2-1, with TRBD2 matching over 7 bases. J was trimmed by 3 bases and V by 2 bases; bases with no gene match: 11. The CDR3 extends over 17 amino acids. Germline V lookup: CDR1 SGHTS, CDR2 YDEGEE. The CDR3 coding sequence is TGTGCCAGCAGCTTCTACTTGGTAGCGGGCGACTACAATGAGCAGTTCTTC. Its protein is CASSFYLVAGDYNEQFF.

As concerns this clone: Its ends do not fully match the called genes, so a read error is possible. The sample has other DNA sequences that encode this CDR3 too. The CDR3 bases are TGTGCCAGCAGCTTAAGGTCGAACACTGAAGCTTTTTTT. Protein product: CASSLRSNTEAFF. The chain joins TRBV11-3 to TRBJ1-1, with unresolved D. The CDR3 consists of 13 residues. CDR1 is SGHNT and CDR2 is YENEEA in the germline V gene.

J is TRBJ2-1 and V is TRBV6-1, with D tentatively TRBD2 (6 bases). The germline V gene encodes CDR1 MNHNS and CDR2 SASEGT. This CDR3 has 12 amino acids. V was clipped by 6 bases and J by 10 bases, with 13 bases between them. The CDR3 reads CASRTTSREQFF. As DNA, the CDR3 is TGTGCCAGCAGGACGACTAGTCGCGAGCAGTTCTTC.

The chain links TRBV5-6 to TRBJ1-2, with 8 bases lining up with TRBD1. CDR1 and CDR2 (germline): SGHDT, YYEEEE. This CDR3 contains 16 residues. The junction had 8 bases not matched to a gene; V was cut back by 4 bases and J by 0 bases. The CDR3, as DNA: TGTGCCAGCAGCCCCGACAGGGGAAGAGCTAACTATGGCTACACCTTC. Residues: CASSPDRGRANYGYTF. Full variable domain (remainder filled in from reference TRBV5-6 and TRBJ1-2): DAGVTQSPTHLIKTRGQQVTLRCSPKSGHDTVSWYQQALGQGPQFIFQYYEEEERQRGNFPDRFSGHQFPNYSSELNVNALLLGDSALYLCASSPDRGRANYGYTFGSGTRLTVV.

The J gene is TRBJ1-6, the V gene TRBV5-4, with D unclear. Germline CDR1 SGHNT, CDR2 YYREEE (reference sequence). V lost 8 bases and J lost 6, with 3 bases in between. The CDR3 sequence is 10 residues long. CDR3 amino acids: CARRNSPLHF. The CDR3 region has the DNA TGTGCCAGGCGTAATTCACCCCTCCACTTT.

This chain connects TRBV10-3 to TRBJ2-3, with TRBD2 identical over 11 bases. This CDR3 has 17 amino acids. With 5 bases clipped from V and 2 bases from J, the junction kept 9 bases outside the gene matches. Germline CDR1 is ENHRY and CDR2 is SYGVKD. CDR3 residues: CAISRLAGKVHTDTQYF. CDR3 bases: TGTGCCATCAGTCGACTAGCGGGGAAGGTCCACACAGATACGCAGTATTTT.

The genes are TRBV5-1 and TRBJ2-7; 8 nucleotides align to TRBD2. Germline loops: CDR1 SGHRS, CDR2 YFSETQ. The CDR3 sequence is 16 residues long. Trimming at V came to 3 bases and at J to 0 bases, leaving 8 bases not matched to a gene. The CDR3, as DNA: TGCGCCAGCAGCTCACAAGCGGGGGAAAGCTCCTACGAGCAGTACTTC. Protein sequence: CASSSQAGESSYEQYF.

The rearrangement joins TRBV7-2 to TRBJ2-5, with unresolved D. Germline CDR1 and CDR2: SGHTA and FQGNSA. The CDR3 spans 14 residues. V was cut by 2 bases and J by 2 bases, with 9 bases left in between. CDR3 in DNA: TGTGCCAGCAGCTTATTGCTAGTTCAAGAGACCCAGTACTTC. It translates to CASSLLLVQETQYF.

The rearrangement uses TRBV19 and TRBJ2-1; 8 bases map to TRBD1. CDR3 length: 17 residues. The V and J ends lost 7 bases and 1 base, in that order; junction bases with no gene match: 12. Germline V lookup: CDR1 LNHDA, CDR2 SQIVND (reference sequence). The CDR3 DNA reads TGTGCCAGTAAAGCCCGGCTCCGGGACAGGTCCTACAATGAGCAGTTCTTC. It translates to CASKARLRDRSYNEQFF.

The chain combines TRBV9 with TRBJ1-1; D call uncertain. The CDR3 loop spans 13 amino acids. V dropped 7 bases and J dropped 1 base, with 11 bases sitting between them. Germline CDR1 is SGDLS and CDR2 is YYNGEE. The CDR3 DNA is TGTGCCAGCGGTGTATCTGGGAACACTGAAGCTTTCTTT. Its translation: CASGVSGNTEAFF.

The gene calls are TRBV6-5 and TRBJ2-2, with D hard to call. The CDR3 consists of 13 residues. V was shortened by 4 bases and J by 6 bases, with 9 bases between the two germline ends. Germline V gene sequence: CDR1 MNHEY, CDR2 SVGAGI. The CDR3 DNA follows: TGTGCCAGCAGTTTGTTGGGTGCCGGGGAGCTGTTTTTT. Translation: CASSLLGAGELFF.

This clone has only one observation. The rearrangement uses TRBV29-1 and TRBJ1-1; TRBD1 matches at 10 bases. CDR1 is SQVTM and CDR2 is ANQGSEA in the germline V gene. The CDR3 sequence is 11 residues long. CDR3 in DNA: TGCAGTGGGACAGGGGTTATTGAAGCTTTCTTT. The encoded protein is CSGTGVIEAFF.

The CDR3 spells CARQNRGLEEKLFF. CDR3 in DNA: TGTGCCAGGCAGAACAGGGGGCTAGAGGAAAAACTGTTTTTT. J is TRBJ1-4 and V is TRBV19; 9 bases map to TRBD1. Germline CDR1 LNHDA, CDR2 SQIVND (reference sequence). J was trimmed by 8 bases and V by 9 bases; bases with no gene match: 10. The CDR3 spans 14 residues.